This T cell receptor beta chain is drawn from a study of T cell repertoires in cytomegalovirus infection (dated by TCRdb to about 2019). A note on the overall study: Recently identified HLA-C-restricted CMV epitopes, whose presentation resists viral immunomodulation, were targeted by peptide stimulations together with well-studied HLA-B-restricted epitopes. The HLA type of each donor mattered for the analysis, because public TCR beta signatures pointed to carriage of CMV infection along with the matching HLA type. Study-wide conclusions, independent of this receptor: In both this cohort and an independent cohort of several hundred donors, the cumulative frequency of public TCR beta family members distinguished carriers of CMV infection plus the relevant HLA type. The ex vivo response was dominated by HLA-C-restricted CMV-specific TCR beta clonotypes, and the single most frequent clonotype in two of eight donors was supplied by these HLA-C-restricted clonotypes.

Sequencing relied on an Illumina HiSeq 1500. TCRdb passed the public sequencing reads through fastp at Q25 and MiXCR, retaining productive beta sequences. CDR3 protein duplicates are merged, each entry listing the most common genes and DNA. For this sample the table gives approximately 270,000 distinct CDR3 sequences, of which approximately 22% were detected only once. Jointly, the top ten make up roughly 19% of the sample. Many counts were recorded for this clonotype. The antigen it recognizes is unknown. The input lacks base qualities; no much larger clone sits a single base away. V drops 0 bases and J drops 0 bases, leaving 5 bases in between. The cysteine opens and the phenylalanine closes a CDR3 of 14 amino acids. Solely the CDR3 DNA is kept, with 42 bases framed from the first base. Per the germline V gene, SGHTA is the CDR1 and FQGNSA is the CDR2. In the paper's terms, the treatment or condition label means: in vitro stimulation with specific CMV peptide epitopes to enrich CMV-specific T cells.

This receptor chain uses TRBV7-2 and TRBJ1-1; the D gene cannot be named for sure. The TCR sequence derives from a human donor in good health (CMV status not recorded). Some clones in this sample may be carry-over from other donors' samples. Source: cultured PBMCs, taken from culture after CMV antigen stimulation. In nucleotide form, the sequence is TGTGCCAGCAGCTTAGCAGGATTGAACACTGAAGCTTTCTTT. This translates into CASSLAGLNTEAFF.